Following are 14 T cell receptor beta chains from one sample sequenced in a study of shared clonotypes between healthy human individuals. The method was immunoSEQ multiplex PCR; TCRdb's version includes in-frame clones alone and lacks a portion of them. In the table there are more than 1.2 million clones, 97% to 99% of which are singletons. The sample taken for sequencing was naive CD4+ T cells sorted from blood. The subset was: CD45RA+ positively selected. All receptors derive from a man younger than 45 in good health.

The CDR3 coding sequence is TGTGCCAGCAGTCTAGCGGGAGGGAACACCGGGGAGCTGTTTTTT. This codes for CASSLAGGNTGELFF. This chain uses TRBV6-1 with TRBJ2-2, with TRBD2 matching over 11 bases. The V gene's germline CDR1 is MNHNS and CDR2 SASEGT. With 5 bases clipped from V and 1 base from J, the junction kept 0 bases outside the gene matches. This CDR3 comprises 15 residues.

On this clone: This CDR3 is also generated by other DNA sequences in the sample. The J gene is TRBJ2-1, the V gene TRBV15; no reliable D call. CDR1 is LNHNV and CDR2 is YYDKDF in the germline V gene (reference sequence). V lost 0 bases to trimming and J lost 0 bases, with 6 bases between them. This CDR3 contains 15 residues. The CDR3 sequence is CATSRDASSYNEQFF. CDR3 in DNA: TGTGCCACCAGCAGAGACGCCAGCTCCTACAATGAGCAGTTCTTC.

J is TRBJ1-1 and V is TRBV19; 8 bases are shared with TRBD1. Germline V gives CDR1 LNHDA, CDR2 SQIVND (reference sequence). Germline trimming cut 5 bases from V and 6 bases from J; bases unmatched to any gene: 20. The CDR3 has 18 amino acids. The CDR3 sequence: CASSPSWTVRGRRSEAFF. The CDR3 bases are TGTGCCAGTAGTCCGTCGTGGACCGTCAGGGGGCGCAGGTCTGAAGCTTTCTTT.

The chain combines TRBV7-9 with TRBJ1-3; D remains ambiguous. The V end lost 4 bases, the J end lost 0 bases, and 10 bases lay between the germline ends. This CDR3 spans 15 amino acids. Germline CDR1 and CDR2: SEHNR and FQNEAQ (reference sequence). DNA of the CDR3: TGTGCCAGCAGCTCGAATACTGGCTCTGGAAACACCATATATTTT. Translation: CASSSNTGSGNTIYF. The variable domain in full, completed from reference TRBV7-9 and TRBJ1-3, reads DTGVSQNPRHKITKRGQNVTFRCDPISEHNRLYWYRQTLGQGPEFLTYFQNEAQLEKSRLLSDRFSAERPKGSFSTLEIQRTEQGDSAMYLCASSSNTGSGNTIYFGEGSWLTVV.

The chain couples TRBV28 to TRBJ2-7; D is possibly TRBD1 (6 bases). The CDR3 is 16 residues long. Germline CDR1 is MDHEN and CDR2 is SYDVKM. Between the trimmed V and J ends, which lost 5 bases and 4 bases, there was a span of 21 bases. CDR3 coding DNA: TGTGCCAGCAGTCCCGCTGGGGCAGGGGAAGGATACGAGCAGTACTTC. Amino acids: CASSPAGAGEGYEQYF.

This chain uses TRBV2 with TRBJ2-1, with D unresolved. The CDR3 loop spans 15 amino acids. The V end was cut by 2 bases, the J end by 3 bases, with 11 bases between. The germline CDR1 and CDR2 sequences are SNHLY and FYNNEI. The CDR3 region has the DNA TGTGCCAGCAGTGAAAATTCAGGCGGCTACAATGAGCAGTTCTTC. Encoded protein: CASSENSGGYNEQFF.

J is TRBJ2-5 and V is TRBV4-2, with 7 bases fitting TRBD2. With 1 base clipped from V and 0 bases from J, the junction kept 8 bases outside the gene matches. Germline CDR1 LGHNA, CDR2 YNFKEQ. This CDR3 spans 17 amino acids. In DNA, the CDR3 is TGTGCCAGCAGCCAAGCCGGGGGGAGCGCCAACCAAGAGACCCAGTACTTC. Protein product: CASSQAGGSANQETQYF.

A note on this clone: Other DNA sequences in the sample encode the same CDR3. This sequence joins TRBV19 and TRBJ1-1; D call uncertain. CDR3 length: 12 residues. V lost 1 base, J lost 4 bases, and 4 bases lay in between. CDR1 and CDR2 from the germline V gene are LNHDA and SQIVND (reference sequence). In nucleotides, the CDR3 is TGTGCCAGTAGTATAGGGCCCACTGAAGCTTTCTTT. Amino acid sequence: CASSIGPTEAFF. The complete variable domain, with remaining parts taken from reference TRBV19 and TRBJ1-1, reads DGGITQSPKYLFRKEGQNVTLSCEQNLNHDAMYWYRQDPGQGLRLIYYSQIVNDFQKGDIAEGYSVSREKKESFPLTVTSAQKNPTAFYLCASSIGPTEAFFGQGTRLTVV.

Turning to this clone: Different DNA sequences within this sample yield the same CDR3. The CDR3 DNA sequence: TGCAGCGTTGATATGGGGACAGATACGCAGTATTTT. Amino acids: CSVDMGTDTQYF. The J gene is TRBJ2-3, the V gene TRBV29-1; D remains unclear. The CDR3 is 12 residues long. Trimming cost V 3 bases and J 3 bases, with 7 bases left between them. CDR1 is SQVTM and CDR2 is ANQGSEA in the germline V gene.

The chain uses TRBV7-2 and TRBJ2-7, with D perhaps matching TRBD1 (6 bases). Germline V gives CDR1 SGHTA, CDR2 FQGNSA. Trimming shortened V by 1 base and J by 3 bases, and 13 bases separated the two germline ends. The CDR3 runs to 15 residues. CDR3 sequence (DNA): TGTGCCAGCAGCTTAGTAGGGGGTTTTGGCTACGAGCAGTACTTC. Protein sequence: CASSLVGGFGYEQYF. The entire variable domain, with the rest obtained from reference TRBV7-2 and TRBJ2-7, is as follows: GAGVSQSPSNKVTEKGKDVELRCDPISGHTALYWYRQSLGQGLEFLIYFQGNSAPDKSGLPSDRFSAERTGGSVSTLTIQRTQQEDSAVYLCASSLVGGFGYEQYFGPGTRLTVT.

The V call is TRBV9, the J call TRBJ2-7, with 9 bases lining up with TRBD2. J gave up 3 bases and V 0 bases, and 10 bases lay outside the gene matches. Germline CDR1 is SGDLS and CDR2 is YYNGEE. CDR3 length: 17 residues. Here the CDR3 DNA reads TGTGCCAGCAGCGTAGCTGTCGGCCCTAGCGGGGACTACGAGCAGTACTTC. Protein sequence: CASSVAVGPSGDYEQYF.

The chain recombines TRBV5-1 with TRBJ2-2; 9 nucleotides agree with TRBD1. CDR1 is SGHRS and CDR2 is YFSETQ in the germline V gene. CDR3 length equals 17 residues. With V trimmed by 0 bases and J by 6 bases, 9 bases remained unmatched. CDR3 region: CASSLVPGTGYPGELFF. CDR3 nucleotide sequence: TGCGCCAGCAGCTTGGTTCCCGGGACAGGGTATCCCGGGGAGCTGTTTTTT.

The gene calls are TRBV5-6 and TRBJ1-5; D is undetermined. With 1 base removed from V and 0 bases from J, the gap between germline ends came to 11 bases. CDR1 is SGHDT, CDR2 YYEEEE, per germline. CDR3 length: 16 amino acids. The DNA for the CDR3 is TGTGCCAGCAGCTTGTTTCCAGACAATAGCAATCAGCCCCAGCATTTT. Protein sequence: CASSLFPDNSNQPQHF.

On this clone itself: Other DNA sequences in this sample translate to the same CDR3. The rearrangement links TRBV19 to TRBJ2-7; 10 bases line up with TRBD2. The CDR3 is 14 residues long. Germline CDR1 reads LNHDA; CDR2 reads SQIVND (reference sequence). V was clipped by 4 bases and J by 1 base; unmatched bases: 1. The CDR3 reads CASSTSGSSYEQYF. For the CDR3, the DNA is TGTGCCAGTAGTACTAGCGGGAGTTCCTACGAGCAGTACTTC.